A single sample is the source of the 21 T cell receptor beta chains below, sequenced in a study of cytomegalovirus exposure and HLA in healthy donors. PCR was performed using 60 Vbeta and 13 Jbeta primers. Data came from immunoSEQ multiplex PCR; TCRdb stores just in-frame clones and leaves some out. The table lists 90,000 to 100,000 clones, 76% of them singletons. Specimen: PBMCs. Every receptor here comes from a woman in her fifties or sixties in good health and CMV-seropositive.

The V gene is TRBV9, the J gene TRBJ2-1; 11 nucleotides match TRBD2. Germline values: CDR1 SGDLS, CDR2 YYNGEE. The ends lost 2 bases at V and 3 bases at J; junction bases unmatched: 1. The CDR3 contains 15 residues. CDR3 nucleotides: TGTGCCAGCAGCGTGGGACTAGCGGTCTACAATGAGCAGTTCTTC. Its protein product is CASSVGLAVYNEQFF.

CDR3 nucleotide sequence: TGTGCCGGCAAACAGGGTCTAGGCGATGCCTACACCTTC. Amino acids: CAGKQGLGDAYTF. The rearrangement links TRBV6-6 to TRBJ1-2; D is possibly TRBD1 (6 bases). Looked up from germline, CDR1 is MNHNY and CDR2 is SVGAGI (reference sequence). V gave up 11 bases and J gave up 10 bases, with 23 bases separating them. This CDR3 contains 13 residues.

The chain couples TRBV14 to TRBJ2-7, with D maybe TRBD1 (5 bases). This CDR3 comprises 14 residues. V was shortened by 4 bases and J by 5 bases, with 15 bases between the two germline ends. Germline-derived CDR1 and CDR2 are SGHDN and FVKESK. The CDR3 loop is CASSPDIWANEQYF. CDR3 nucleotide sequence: TGTGCCAGCAGCCCGGACATATGGGCCAACGAGCAGTACTTC.

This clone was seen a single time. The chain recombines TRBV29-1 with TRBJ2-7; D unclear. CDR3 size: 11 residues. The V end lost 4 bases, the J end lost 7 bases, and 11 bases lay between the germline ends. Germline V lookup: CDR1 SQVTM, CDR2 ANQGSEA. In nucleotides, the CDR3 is TGCAGCGTTGCCGTTCATGAGGAGCAGTACTTC. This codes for CSVAVHEEQYF.

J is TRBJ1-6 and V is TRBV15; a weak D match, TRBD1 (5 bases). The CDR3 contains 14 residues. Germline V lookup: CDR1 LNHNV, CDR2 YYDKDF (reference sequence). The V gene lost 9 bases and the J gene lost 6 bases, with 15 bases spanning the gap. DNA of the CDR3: TGTGCCACGCTCACGGGGGAACCTAATTCACCCCTCCACTTT. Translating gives CATLTGEPNSPLHF.

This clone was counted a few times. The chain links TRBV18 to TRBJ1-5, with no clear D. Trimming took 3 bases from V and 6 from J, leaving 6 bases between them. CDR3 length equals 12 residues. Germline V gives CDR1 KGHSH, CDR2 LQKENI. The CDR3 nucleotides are TGTGCCAGCTCACCCGAGGGTCAGCCCCAGCATTTT. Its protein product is CASSPEGQPQHF.

The CDR3 sequence is CASRGTSGDYNEQFF. The CDR3 DNA sequence: TGTGCCAGCAGGGGGACTAGCGGGGACTACAATGAGCAGTTCTTC. The chain carries TRBV2 and TRBJ2-1; 13 nucleotides agree with TRBD2. Looked up from germline, CDR1 is SNHLY and CDR2 is FYNNEI. The ends lost 6 bases at V and 3 bases at J; junction bases unmatched: 2. This CDR3 region has 15 residues.

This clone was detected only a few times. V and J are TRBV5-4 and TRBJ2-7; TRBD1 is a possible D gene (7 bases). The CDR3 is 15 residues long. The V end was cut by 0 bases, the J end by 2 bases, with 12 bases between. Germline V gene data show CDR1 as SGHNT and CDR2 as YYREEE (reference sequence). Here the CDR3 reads CASSLAGGQTYEQYF. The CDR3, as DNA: TGTGCCAGCAGCTTGGCCGGGGGACAGACCTACGAGCAGTACTTC.

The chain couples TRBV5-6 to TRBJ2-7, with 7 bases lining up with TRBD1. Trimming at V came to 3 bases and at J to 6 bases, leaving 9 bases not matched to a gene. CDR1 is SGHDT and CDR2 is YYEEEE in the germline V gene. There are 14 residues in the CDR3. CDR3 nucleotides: TGTGCCAGCAGCTCTACCGGGACAGTGAGCGAGCAGTACTTC. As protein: CASSSTGTVSEQYF.

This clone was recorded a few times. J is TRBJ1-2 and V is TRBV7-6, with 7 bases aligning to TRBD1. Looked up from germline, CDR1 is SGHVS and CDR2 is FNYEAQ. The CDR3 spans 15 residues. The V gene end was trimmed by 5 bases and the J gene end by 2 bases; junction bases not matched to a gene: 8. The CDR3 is CASSPGQKINYGYTF. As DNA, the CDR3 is TGTGCCAGCAGCCCGGGACAGAAGATAAACTATGGCTACACCTTC.

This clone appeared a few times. CDR3 DNA: TGTGCCAGCAGCTCCCCGGGACAGGGTTTCATTCAGTACTTC. It translates to CASSSPGQGFIQYF. This rearrangement joins TRBV5-6 to TRBJ2-4, with 9 bases identical to TRBD1. Germline V gene data show CDR1 as SGHDT and CDR2 as YYEEEE. CDR3 length equals 14 residues. Trimming took 3 bases from V and 9 from J; bases not matched to a gene: 7.

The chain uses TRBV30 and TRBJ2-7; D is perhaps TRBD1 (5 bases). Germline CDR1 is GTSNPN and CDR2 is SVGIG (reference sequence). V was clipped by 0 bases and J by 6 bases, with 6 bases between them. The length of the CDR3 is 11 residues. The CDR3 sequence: CAWSVGVEQYF. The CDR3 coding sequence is TGTGCCTGGAGTGTAGGGGTCGAGCAGTACTTC.

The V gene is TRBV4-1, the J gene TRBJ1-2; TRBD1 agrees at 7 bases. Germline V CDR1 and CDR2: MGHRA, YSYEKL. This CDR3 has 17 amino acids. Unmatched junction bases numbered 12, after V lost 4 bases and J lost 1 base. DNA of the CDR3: TGCGCCAGCAGCCTCGCTCCCGGGACAGAAATTAACTATGGCTACACCTTC. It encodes CASSLAPGTEINYGYTF.

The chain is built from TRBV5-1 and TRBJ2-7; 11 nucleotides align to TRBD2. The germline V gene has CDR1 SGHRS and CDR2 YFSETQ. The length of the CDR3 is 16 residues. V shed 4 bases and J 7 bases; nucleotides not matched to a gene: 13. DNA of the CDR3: TGCGCCAGCAGCCGGACCCCTAGCGGGGGGCCGGGGGAGCAGTACTTC. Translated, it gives CASSRTPSGGPGEQYF. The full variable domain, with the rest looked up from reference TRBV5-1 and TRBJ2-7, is KAGVTQTPRYLIKTRGQQVTLSCSPISGHRSVSWYQQTPGQGLQFLFEYFSETQRNKGNFPGRFSGRQFSNSRSEMNVSTLELGDSALYLCASSRTPSGGPGEQYFGPGTRLTVT.

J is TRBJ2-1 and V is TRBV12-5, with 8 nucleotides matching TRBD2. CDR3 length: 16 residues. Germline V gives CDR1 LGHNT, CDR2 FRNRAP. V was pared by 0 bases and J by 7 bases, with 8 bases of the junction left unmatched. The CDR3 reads CASGLVRSGGGNEQFF. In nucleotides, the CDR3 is TGTGCTAGTGGTTTGGTACGGTCGGGAGGGGGGAATGAGCAGTTCTTC. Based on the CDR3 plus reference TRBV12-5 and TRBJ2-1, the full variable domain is DARVTQTPRHKVTEMGQEVTMRCQPILGHNTVFWYRQTMMQGLELLAYFRNRAPLDDSGMPKDRFSAEMPDATLATLKIQPSEPRDSAVYFCASGLVRSGGGNEQFFGPGTRLTVL.

CDR3 amino acids: CASSARTGLGEKLFF. The CDR3 DNA reads TGTGCCAGCAGCGCCAGGACAGGGCTAGGTGAAAAACTGTTTTTT. The chain recombines TRBV7-9 with TRBJ1-4, with 8 bases lining up with TRBD1. The CDR3 loop spans 15 amino acids. Germline CDR1 reads SEHNR; CDR2 reads FQNEAQ (reference sequence). Trimming took 5 bases from V and 7 from J; bases not matched to a gene: 9.

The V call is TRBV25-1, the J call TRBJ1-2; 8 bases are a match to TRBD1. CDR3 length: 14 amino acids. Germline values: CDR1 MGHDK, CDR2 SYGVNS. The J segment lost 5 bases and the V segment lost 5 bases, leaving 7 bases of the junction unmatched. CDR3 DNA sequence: TGTGCCAGCAGTTCCCGACAGGGGCTGTATGGCTACACCTTC. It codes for CASSSRQGLYGYTF.

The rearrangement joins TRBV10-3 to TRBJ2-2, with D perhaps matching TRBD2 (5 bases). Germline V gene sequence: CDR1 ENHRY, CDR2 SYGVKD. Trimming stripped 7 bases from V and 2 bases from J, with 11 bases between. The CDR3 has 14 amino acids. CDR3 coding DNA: TGTGCCATCACTATCGGACTTAACACCGGGGAGCTGTTTTTT. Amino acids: CAITIGLNTGELFF.

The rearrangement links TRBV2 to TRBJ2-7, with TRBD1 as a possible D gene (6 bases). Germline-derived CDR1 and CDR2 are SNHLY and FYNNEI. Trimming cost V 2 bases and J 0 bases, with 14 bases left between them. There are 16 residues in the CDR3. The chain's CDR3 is CASSEIGWTDSYEQYF. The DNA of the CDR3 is TGTGCCAGCAGTGAAATTGGTTGGACAGACTCCTACGAGCAGTACTTC.

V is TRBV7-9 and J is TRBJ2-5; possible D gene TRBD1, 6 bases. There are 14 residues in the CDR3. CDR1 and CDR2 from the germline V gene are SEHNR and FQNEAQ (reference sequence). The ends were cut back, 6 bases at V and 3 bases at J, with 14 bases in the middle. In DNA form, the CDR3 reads TGTGCCAGCAGTTCAGGGTCAGGGGAAGAGACCCAGTACTTC. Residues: CASSSGSGEETQYF.

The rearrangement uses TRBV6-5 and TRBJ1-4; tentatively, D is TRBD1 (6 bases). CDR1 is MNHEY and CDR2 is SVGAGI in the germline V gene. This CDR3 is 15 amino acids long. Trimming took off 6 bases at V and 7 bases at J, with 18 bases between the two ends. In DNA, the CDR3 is TGTGCCAGCAGCCCCGTGTGGGGGGGCGTTGAAAAACTGTTTTTT. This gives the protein CASSPVWGGVEKLFF.